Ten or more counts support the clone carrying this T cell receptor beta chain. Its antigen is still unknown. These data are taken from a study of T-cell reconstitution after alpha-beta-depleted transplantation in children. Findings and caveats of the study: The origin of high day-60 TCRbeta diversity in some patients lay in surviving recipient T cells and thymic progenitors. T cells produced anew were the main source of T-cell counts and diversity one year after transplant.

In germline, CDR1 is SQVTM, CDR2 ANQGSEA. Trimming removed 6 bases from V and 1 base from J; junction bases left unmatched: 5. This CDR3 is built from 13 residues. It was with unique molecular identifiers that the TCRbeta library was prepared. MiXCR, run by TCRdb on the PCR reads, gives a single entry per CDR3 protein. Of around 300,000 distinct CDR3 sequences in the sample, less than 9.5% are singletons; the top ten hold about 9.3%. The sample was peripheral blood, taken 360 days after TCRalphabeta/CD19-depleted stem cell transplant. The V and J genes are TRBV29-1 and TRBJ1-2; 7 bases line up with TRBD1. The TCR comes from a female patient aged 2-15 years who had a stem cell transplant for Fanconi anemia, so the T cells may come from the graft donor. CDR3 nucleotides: TGCAGCGTCCCGGGACAGCTTAACTATGGCTACACCTTC. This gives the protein CSVPGQLNYGYTF.